This paragraph covers one TCR beta chain sequence. V was trimmed by 5 bases and J by 6 bases, leaving 9 bases between them. CDR3 length equals 12 residues. CDR1 WSHSY and CDR2 SAAADI come from the germline V gene. The data were obtained in a study of blood T cell repertoires in COVID-19. Clones were sequenced by immunoSEQ multiplex PCR, and TCRdb holds only the in-frame ones, with some missing. The sample shows about 75,000 clones, about four fifths of them seen only once. The TCR originated in a woman older than 75 with active or convalescent COVID-19. V is TRBV10-2 and J is TRBJ2-3; a weak D match, TRBD2 (6 bases). Material for sequencing was peripheral blood. CDR3 coding DNA: TGCGCCAGCAGTCCACGGGAGGATACGCAGTATTTT. Translation: CASSPREDTQYF.